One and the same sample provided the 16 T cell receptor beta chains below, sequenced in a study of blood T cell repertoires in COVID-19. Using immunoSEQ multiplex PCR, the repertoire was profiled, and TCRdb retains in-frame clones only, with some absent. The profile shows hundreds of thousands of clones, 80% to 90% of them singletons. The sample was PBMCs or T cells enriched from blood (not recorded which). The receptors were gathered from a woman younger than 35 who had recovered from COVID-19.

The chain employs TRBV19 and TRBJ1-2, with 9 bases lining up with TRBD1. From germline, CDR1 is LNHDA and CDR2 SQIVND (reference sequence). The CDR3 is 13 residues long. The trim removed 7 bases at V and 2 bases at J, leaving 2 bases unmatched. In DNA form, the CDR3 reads TGTGCCAGTATCGGACAGGGGAACTATGGCTACACCTTC. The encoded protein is CASIGQGNYGYTF.

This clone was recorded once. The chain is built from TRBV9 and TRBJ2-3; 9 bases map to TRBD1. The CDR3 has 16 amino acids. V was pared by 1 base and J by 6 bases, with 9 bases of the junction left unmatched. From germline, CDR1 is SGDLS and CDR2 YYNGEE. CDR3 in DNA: TGTGCCAGCAGCGTATCCGGGGGACAGGGCTTCGATACGCAGTATTTT. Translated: CASSVSGGQGFDTQYF.

CDR3 nucleotide sequence: TGTGCCAGCAATACCCGCCGGGACAGGGAATTATCAACTAATGAAAAACTGTTTTTT. Encoded protein: CASNTRRDRELSTNEKLFF. The chain couples TRBV27 to TRBJ1-4, with 9 bases aligning to TRBD1. V lost 7 bases to trimming and J lost 0 bases; unmatched junction nucleotides: 15. Germline lookup yields CDR1 MNHEY and CDR2 SMNVEV (reference sequence). The CDR3 is 19 residues long.

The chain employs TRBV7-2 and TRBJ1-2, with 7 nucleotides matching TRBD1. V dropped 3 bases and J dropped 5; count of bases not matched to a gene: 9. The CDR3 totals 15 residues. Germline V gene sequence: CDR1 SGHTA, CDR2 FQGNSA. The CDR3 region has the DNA TGTGCCAGCAGCTTTCCCGGGGCAGGGGGATATGGCTACACCTTC. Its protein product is CASSFPGAGGYGYTF.

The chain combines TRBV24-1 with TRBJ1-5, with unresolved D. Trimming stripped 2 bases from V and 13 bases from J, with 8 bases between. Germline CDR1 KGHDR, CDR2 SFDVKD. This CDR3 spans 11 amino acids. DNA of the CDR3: TGTGCCACCAGTGATTCGGAGGGACAGCATTTT. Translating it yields CATSDSEGQHF.

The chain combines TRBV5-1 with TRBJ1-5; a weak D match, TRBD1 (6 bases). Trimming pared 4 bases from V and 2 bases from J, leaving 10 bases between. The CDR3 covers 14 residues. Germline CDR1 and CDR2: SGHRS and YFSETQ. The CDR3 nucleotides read TGCGCCAGCAGCAAGGGGGACGGCAATCAGCCCCAGCATTTT. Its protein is CASSKGDGNQPQHF.

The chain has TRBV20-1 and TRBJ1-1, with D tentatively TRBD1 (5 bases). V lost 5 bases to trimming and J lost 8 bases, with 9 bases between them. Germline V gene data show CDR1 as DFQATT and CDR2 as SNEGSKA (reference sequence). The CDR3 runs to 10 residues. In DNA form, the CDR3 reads TGCAGTGCTCAGGGCAGGGAAGCTTTCTTT. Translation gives CSAQGREAFF.

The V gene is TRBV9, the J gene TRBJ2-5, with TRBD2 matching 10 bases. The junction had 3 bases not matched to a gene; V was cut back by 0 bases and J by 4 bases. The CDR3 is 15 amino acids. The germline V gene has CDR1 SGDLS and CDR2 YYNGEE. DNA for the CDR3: TGTGCCAGCAGCGTAGCTCCTAGCGGGGGAGAGACCCAGTACTTC. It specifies CASSVAPSGGETQYF.

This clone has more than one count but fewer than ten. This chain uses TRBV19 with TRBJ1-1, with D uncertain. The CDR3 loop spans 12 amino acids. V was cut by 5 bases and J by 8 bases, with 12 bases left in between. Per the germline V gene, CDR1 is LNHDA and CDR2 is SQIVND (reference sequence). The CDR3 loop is CASSLNRVEAFF. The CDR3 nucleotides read TGTGCCAGTAGTTTAAATCGGGTCGAAGCTTTCTTT. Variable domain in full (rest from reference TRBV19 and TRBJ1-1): DGGITQSPKYLFRKEGQNVTLSCEQNLNHDAMYWYRQDPGQGLRLIYYSQIVNDFQKGDIAEGYSVSREKKESFPLTVTSAQKNPTAFYLCASSLNRVEAFFGQGTRLTVV.

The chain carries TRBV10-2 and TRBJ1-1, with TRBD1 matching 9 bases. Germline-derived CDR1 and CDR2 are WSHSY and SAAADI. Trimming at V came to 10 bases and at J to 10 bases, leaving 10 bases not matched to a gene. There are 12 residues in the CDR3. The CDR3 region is CATGRGQGGAFF. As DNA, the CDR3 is TGCGCCACCGGGCGGGGACAGGGTGGAGCTTTCTTT.

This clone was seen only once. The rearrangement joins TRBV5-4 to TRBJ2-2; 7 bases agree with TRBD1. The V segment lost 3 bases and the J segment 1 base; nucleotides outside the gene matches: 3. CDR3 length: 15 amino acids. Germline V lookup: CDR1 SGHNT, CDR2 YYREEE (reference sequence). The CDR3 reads CASSSDRENTGELFF. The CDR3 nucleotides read TGTGCCAGCAGCTCCGACAGGGAGAACACCGGGGAGCTGTTTTTT.

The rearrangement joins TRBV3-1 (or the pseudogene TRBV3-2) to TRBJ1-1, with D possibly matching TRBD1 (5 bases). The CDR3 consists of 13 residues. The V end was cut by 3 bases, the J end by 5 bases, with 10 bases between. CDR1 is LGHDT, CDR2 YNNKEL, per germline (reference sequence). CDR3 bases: TGTGCCAGCAGCCACACCAAGGGGACTGAAGCTTTCTTT. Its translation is CASSHTKGTEAFF.

CDR3 region: CASPTGGVEAFF. In DNA form, the CDR3 reads TGTGCCAGTCCGACAGGGGGGGTTGAAGCTTTCTTT. V usage is TRBV2 and J usage is TRBJ1-1; 9 nucleotides agree with TRBD1. CDR3 size: 12 residues. The germline V gene encodes CDR1 SNHLY and CDR2 FYNNEI. V dropped 9 bases and J dropped 7; count of bases not matched to a gene: 6. Variable domain in full (rest from reference TRBV2 and TRBJ1-1): EPEVTQTPSHQVTQMGQEVILRCVPISNHLYFYWYRQILGQKVEFLVSFYNNEISEKSEIFDDQFSVERPDGSNFTLKIRSTKLEDSAMYFCASPTGGVEAFFGQGTRLTVV.

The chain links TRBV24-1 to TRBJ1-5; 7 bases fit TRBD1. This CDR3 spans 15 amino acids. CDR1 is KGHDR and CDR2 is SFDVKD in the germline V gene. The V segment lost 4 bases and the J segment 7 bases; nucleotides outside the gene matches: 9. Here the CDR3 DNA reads TGTGCCACCAGTGACGCCTCGACAGGGAACCAGCCCCAGCATTTT. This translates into CATSDASTGNQPQHF.

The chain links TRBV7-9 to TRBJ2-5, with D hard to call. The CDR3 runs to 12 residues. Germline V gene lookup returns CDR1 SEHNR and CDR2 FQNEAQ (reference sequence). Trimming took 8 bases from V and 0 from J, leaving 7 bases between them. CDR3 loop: CASASDQETQYF. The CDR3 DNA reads TGTGCCAGCGCCAGCGACCAAGAGACCCAGTACTTC.

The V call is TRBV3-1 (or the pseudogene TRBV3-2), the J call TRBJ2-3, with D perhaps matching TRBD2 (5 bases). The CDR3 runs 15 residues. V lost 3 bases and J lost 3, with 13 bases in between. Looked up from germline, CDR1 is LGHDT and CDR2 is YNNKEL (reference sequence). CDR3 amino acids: CASSHRTSGTDTQYF. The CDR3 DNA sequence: TGTGCCAGCAGCCACCGTACGTCGGGAACAGATACGCAGTATTTT.